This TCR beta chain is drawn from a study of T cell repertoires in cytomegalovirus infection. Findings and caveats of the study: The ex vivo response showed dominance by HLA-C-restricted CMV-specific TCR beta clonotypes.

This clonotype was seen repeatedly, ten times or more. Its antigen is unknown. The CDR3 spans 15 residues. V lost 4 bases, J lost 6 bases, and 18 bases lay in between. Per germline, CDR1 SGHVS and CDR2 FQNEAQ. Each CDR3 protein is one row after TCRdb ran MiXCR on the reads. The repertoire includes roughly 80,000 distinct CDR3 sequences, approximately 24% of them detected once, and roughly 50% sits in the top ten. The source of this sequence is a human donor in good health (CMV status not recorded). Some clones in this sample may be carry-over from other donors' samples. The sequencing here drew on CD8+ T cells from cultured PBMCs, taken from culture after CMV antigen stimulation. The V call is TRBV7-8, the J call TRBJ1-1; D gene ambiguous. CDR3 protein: CASSSSGSLNSEAFF. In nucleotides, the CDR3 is TGTGCCAGCAGCTCCTCGGGCTCCCTGAATTCTGAAGCTTTCTTT.